This TCR beta chain was identified in a study of blood T cell repertoires in COVID-19. The CDR3 extends over 16 amino acids. V lost 6 bases and J lost 2; bases outside the gene matches: 8. Germline assignment: CDR1 MNHEY and CDR2 SVGEGT. The protocol was immunoSEQ multiplex PCR, while the TCRdb copy is restricted to in-frame clones and leaves out a portion. The table shows approximately 500,000 clones, with roughly nine tenths occurring only once. This receptor was identified in a man aged 18 to 35 with COVID-19, enrolled during active disease. This sequence joins TRBV6-2 or TRBV6-3 and TRBJ2-3, with TRBD1 identical over 10 bases. Sequencing used peripheral blood. The CDR3 sequence: CASSPDRGPVTDTQYF. As DNA, the CDR3 is TGTGCCAGCAGCCCTGACAGGGGGCCGGTCACAGATACGCAGTATTTT.